These 23 T cell receptor beta chains originate from one sample sequenced in a study of CD8 T cells in Susac syndrome. RNA was extracted with the RNeasy kit, and a quantity of 0.5 to 1 ug was reverse transcribed using random hexamers. TCRdb re-called the immunoSEQ multiplex PCR reads through MiXCR, storing one row per CDR3 protein. The sample has about 29,000 distinct CDR3 sequences, 94% seen once. The sequenced sample consisted of CD8+ T cells from PBMCs. The receptors originated from a human donor in good health.

The V and J genes are TRBV4-3 and TRBJ2-7, with D possibly matching TRBD1 (6 bases). The germline V gene encodes CDR1 LGHNA and CDR2 YSLEER. The CDR3 covers 14 residues. Deletions cut 0 bases from V and 2 bases from J, with 8 bases between. The CDR3 DNA reads TGCGCCAGCAGCCAAGACCAGGGGCCCTACGAGCAGTACTTC. Amino acids: CASSQDQGPYEQYF.

V gene TRBV7-9 combines with J gene TRBJ1-1; no definite D call. The ends were cut back, 5 bases at V and 6 bases at J, with 10 bases in the middle. Germline V lookup: CDR1 SEHNR, CDR2 FQNEAQ (reference sequence). CDR3 length: 12 amino acids. This chain's CDR3 is CASSPLRSEAFF. CDR3 DNA: TGTGCCAGCAGCCCTCTGAGGTCTGAAGCTTTCTTT.

The chain employs TRBV5-1 and TRBJ1-1; the D is unclear. Trimming left V 0 bases short and J 2 bases short, with 8 bases between. The germline V gene encodes CDR1 SGHRS and CDR2 YFSETQ. There are 14 residues in the CDR3. In nucleotides, the CDR3 is TGCGCCAGCAGCTTGGTACAGTTAAACACTGAAGCTTTCTTT. This encodes CASSLVQLNTEAFF.

The genes are TRBV7-2 and TRBJ2-3; D tentatively fits TRBD1 or TRBD2 (5 bases each). In germline, CDR1 is SGHTA, CDR2 FQGNSA. The CDR3 covers 15 residues. Trimming removed 1 base at V and 4 bases at J, with 12 bases between. The CDR3 DNA reads as TGTGCCAGCAGCTTAGGCAGGGTGGGGGCAGATACGCAGTATTTT. Encoded protein: CASSLGRVGADTQYF.

This rearrangement joins TRBV4-1 to TRBJ1-3; D is uncertain. This CDR3 is 16 amino acids long. The V gene lost 1 base and the J gene lost 1 base, with 11 bases spanning the gap. Germline lookup yields CDR1 MGHRA and CDR2 YSYEKL. The CDR3 region is CASSQVRSGSGNTIYF. In DNA form, the CDR3 reads TGCGCCAGCAGCCAAGTAAGGTCGGGGTCTGGAAACACCATATATTTT.

The chain recombines TRBV3-1 with TRBJ2-5; 9 positions match TRBD2. The CDR3 covers 15 residues. CDR1 is LGHDT and CDR2 is YNNKEL in the germline V gene (reference sequence). The trim removed 4 bases at V and 5 bases at J, leaving 8 bases unmatched. The DNA of the CDR3 is TGTGCCAGCAGCCGCGGACTAGCGAAGGCGGAGACCCAGTACTTC. Translation gives CASSRGLAKAETQYF.

The gene calls are TRBV19 and TRBJ2-5, with TRBD2 as a possible D gene (7 bases). V lost 5 bases and J 1 base, leaving 14 bases between the germline ends. The CDR3 totals 15 residues. Germline loops: CDR1 LNHDA, CDR2 SQIVND (reference sequence). The CDR3 nucleotides read TGTGCCAGTAGTCCCCGGGGGGCGCTCCAAGAGACCCAGTACTTC. Its protein product is CASSPRGALQETQYF.

The chain links TRBV6-1 to TRBJ2-1; 10 bases are shared with TRBD2. Losses at the gene ends were 1 base for V and 5 bases for J; bases not matched to a gene: 2. The V gene's germline CDR1 is MNHNS and CDR2 SASEGT. The CDR3 totals 15 residues. The chain's CDR3 is CASSEGTSGHNEQFF. CDR3 DNA: TGTGCCAGCAGTGAAGGGACTAGCGGACACAATGAGCAGTTCTTC.

The chain joins TRBV7-2 to TRBJ2-4; unclear D gene. From germline, CDR1 is SGHTA and CDR2 FQGNSA. The V gene lost 0 bases and the J gene lost 0 bases, with 6 bases spanning the gap. This CDR3 has 15 residues. The CDR3: CASSLAGLAKNIQYF. The CDR3 coding sequence is TGTGCCAGCAGCTTAGCAGGTTTAGCCAAAAACATTCAGTACTTC.

The rearrangement uses TRBV6-2 or TRBV6-3 and TRBJ2-6; TRBD1 matches 8 bases. The V and J ends lost 0 bases and 1 base, in that order; junction bases with no gene match: 11. The CDR3 totals 20 residues. The germline V gene has CDR1 MNHEY and CDR2 SVGEGT. This CDR3 is CASSYSLVDREISGANVLTF. DNA of the CDR3: TGTGCCAGCAGTTACTCATTGGTGGACAGGGAAATATCTGGGGCCAACGTCCTGACTTTC.

The chain employs TRBV5-4 and TRBJ2-3; either TRBD1 or TRBD2 may supply D (5 bases each). This CDR3 is 16 amino acids long. Trimming pared 0 bases from V and 0 bases from J, leaving 11 bases between. Germline V lookup: CDR1 SGHNT, CDR2 YYREEE (reference sequence). The CDR3 DNA follows: TGTGCCAGCAGCTTGGTGGGGGTGAGAAGCACAGATACGCAGTATTTT. The encoded protein is CASSLVGVRSTDTQYF.

This clonotype was seen only a few times. The chain has TRBV7-2 and TRBJ2-3; 8 positions agree with TRBD2. CDR3 length equals 14 residues. Germline V gene lookup returns CDR1 SGHTA and CDR2 FQGNSA. V shed 5 bases, J shed 3 bases, and the junction held 4 bases outside the gene matches. CDR3 residues: CASSRTSRTDTQYF. In DNA form, the CDR3 reads TGTGCCAGCAGCCGGACTAGCAGAACAGATACGCAGTATTTT.

This clonotype was picked up one time. The J gene is TRBJ1-1, the V gene TRBV6-6; 7 bases map to TRBD1. The CDR3 extends over 15 amino acids. Germline CDR1 and CDR2: MNHNY and SVGAGI (reference sequence). Losses at the gene ends were 7 bases for V and 5 bases for J; bases not matched to a gene: 13. CDR3 region: CASTIRGGSGTEAFF. CDR3 nucleotides: TGTGCCAGCACGATCAGGGGGGGTTCGGGGACTGAAGCTTTCTTT.

This rearrangement joins TRBV7-2 to TRBJ2-3; a weak D match, TRBD1 (6 bases). V shed 1 base and J shed 1 base, with 15 bases lying between them. Germline assignment: CDR1 SGHTA and CDR2 FQGNSA. This CDR3 is built from 17 residues. The DNA of the CDR3 is TGTGCCAGCAGCTTAGTGGGGGCCGCGGAAGGCACAGATACGCAGTATTTT. Translated, it gives CASSLVGAAEGTDTQYF.

This sequence joins TRBV11-2 and TRBJ2-7, with TRBD1 as a possible D gene (5 bases). The CDR3 is made up of 14 amino acids. CDR1 and CDR2 from the germline V gene are SGHAT and FQNNGV. Trimming removed 1 base from V and 5 bases from J, with 12 bases in between. This CDR3 is CASSLVRQGHEQYF. As DNA, the CDR3 is TGTGCCAGCAGCTTAGTTAGGCAGGGCCACGAGCAGTACTTC.

The gene calls are TRBV19 and TRBJ1-1; TRBD1 is a possible D gene (6 bases). Trimming left V 4 bases short and J 0 bases short, with 15 bases between. The CDR3 is 16 residues long. Germline assignment: CDR1 LNHDA and CDR2 SQIVND (reference sequence). The CDR3 nucleotides are TGTGCCAGTAGTAAATTACCGACAGGATTGAACACTGAAGCTTTCTTT. Translating it yields CASSKLPTGLNTEAFF.

The genes are TRBV7-9 and TRBJ2-1; D tentatively fits TRBD1 or TRBD2 (5 bases each). V lost 5 bases, J lost 8 bases, and 19 bases lay in between. CDR3 size: 15 residues. Germline CDR1 is SEHNR and CDR2 is FQNEAQ (reference sequence). The CDR3 sequence is CASSPARDVRDEQFF. The CDR3 DNA is TGTGCCAGCAGCCCTGCTCGGGACGTACGAGATGAGCAGTTCTTC.

V is TRBV27 and J is TRBJ1-2, with D tentatively TRBD1 (5 bases). CDR1 MNHEY and CDR2 SMNVEV come from the germline V gene (reference sequence). The CDR3 is made up of 13 amino acids. Trimming pared 1 base from V and 8 bases from J, leaving 11 bases between. The CDR3 DNA follows: TGTGCCAGCAGTTTATACCAGGGTAGGGGCTACACCTTC. Protein product: CASSLYQGRGYTF.

V usage is TRBV7-6 and J usage is TRBJ2-3; 7 bases map to TRBD2. Germline lookup yields CDR1 SGHVS and CDR2 FNYEAQ. The trim removed 5 bases at V and 1 base at J, leaving 15 bases unmatched. The CDR3 covers 18 residues. CDR3 residues: CASSQTMGTGRRTDTQYF. The CDR3 DNA sequence: TGTGCCAGCAGCCAAACTATGGGCACCGGGAGGCGCACAGATACGCAGTATTTT.

The chain employs TRBV7-9 and TRBJ1-1; D possibly corresponds to TRBD1 (6 bases). V gave up 1 base and J gave up 5 bases, with 11 bases separating them. In germline, CDR1 is SEHNR, CDR2 FQNEAQ (reference sequence). The CDR3 is made up of 14 amino acids. The CDR3 loop reads CASSLVQGGTEAFF. CDR3 nucleotides: TGTGCCAGCAGCTTAGTACAGGGTGGGACTGAAGCTTTCTTT.

The chain links TRBV19 to TRBJ2-2; 14 bases fit TRBD2. V lost 8 bases and J lost 7; bases outside the gene matches: 21. In germline, CDR1 is LNHDA, CDR2 SQIVND (reference sequence). The CDR3 contains 20 residues. Written as DNA, the CDR3 is TGTGCCAGTCCCTTACGCCGACTAGCGGGGGGGCGTTGGGGACTCGGGGAGCTGTTTTTT. Protein product: CASPLRRLAGGRWGLGELFF. The full variable domain, with the rest looked up from reference TRBV19 and TRBJ2-2, is DGGITQSPKYLFRKEGQNVTLSCEQNLNHDAMYWYRQDPGQGLRLIYYSQIVNDFQKGDIAEGYSVSREKKESFPLTVTSAQKNPTAFYLCASPLRRLAGGRWGLGELFFGEGSRLTVL.

The chain carries TRBV9 and TRBJ2-4; D is possibly TRBD1 or TRBD2 (5 bases each). V shed 3 bases and J shed 9 bases, with 10 bases lying between them. Germline lookup yields CDR1 SGDLS and CDR2 YYNGEE. The CDR3 loop spans 12 amino acids. The CDR3: CASSGGVGIQYF. The CDR3 coding sequence is TGTGCCAGCAGCGGAGGGGTGGGCATTCAGTACTTC.

The chain recombines TRBV20-1 with TRBJ1-6; TRBD1 is a possible D gene (5 bases). CDR1 is DFQATT, CDR2 SNEGSKA, per germline (reference sequence). There are 15 residues in the CDR3. V lost 3 bases to trimming and J lost 7 bases, with 16 bases between them. The CDR3 loop reads CSASRGGGGNSPLHF. For the CDR3, the DNA is TGCAGTGCTAGTCGTGGTGGGGGTGGAAATTCACCCCTCCACTTT.